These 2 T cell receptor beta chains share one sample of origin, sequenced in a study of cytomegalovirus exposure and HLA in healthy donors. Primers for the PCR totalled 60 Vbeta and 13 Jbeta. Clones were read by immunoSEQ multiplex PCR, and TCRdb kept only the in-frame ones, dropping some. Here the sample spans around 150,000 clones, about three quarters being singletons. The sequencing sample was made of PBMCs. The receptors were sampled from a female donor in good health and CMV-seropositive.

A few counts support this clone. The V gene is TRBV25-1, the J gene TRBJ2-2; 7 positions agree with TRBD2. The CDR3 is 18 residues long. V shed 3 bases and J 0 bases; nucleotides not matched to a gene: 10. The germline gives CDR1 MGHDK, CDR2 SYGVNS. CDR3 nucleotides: TGTGCCAGCAGTGATTATTTGGACGGGAGGTCGAACACCGGGGAGCTGTTTTTT. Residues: CASSDYLDGRSNTGELFF.

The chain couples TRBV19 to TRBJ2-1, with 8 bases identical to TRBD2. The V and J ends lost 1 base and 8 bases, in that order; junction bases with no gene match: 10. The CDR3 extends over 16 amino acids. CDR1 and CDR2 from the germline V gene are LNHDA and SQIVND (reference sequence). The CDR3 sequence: CASSIGGASGWDEQFF. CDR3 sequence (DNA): TGTGCCAGTAGTATAGGAGGGGCTAGCGGGTGGGATGAGCAGTTCTTC.